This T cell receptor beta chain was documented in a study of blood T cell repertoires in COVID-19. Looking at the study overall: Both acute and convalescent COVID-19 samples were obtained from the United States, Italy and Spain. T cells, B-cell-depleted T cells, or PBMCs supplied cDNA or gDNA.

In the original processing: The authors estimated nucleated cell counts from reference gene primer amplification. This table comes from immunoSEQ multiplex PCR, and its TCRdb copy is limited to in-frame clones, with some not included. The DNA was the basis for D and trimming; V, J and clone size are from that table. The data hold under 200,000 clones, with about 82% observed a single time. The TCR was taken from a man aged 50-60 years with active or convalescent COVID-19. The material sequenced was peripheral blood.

CDR3 sequence (DNA): TGTGCCAGCACTCCCTTCGGCACCCAGCGCGAAGCTTTCTTT. It specifies CASTPFGTQREAFF. The chain is built from TRBV2 and TRBJ1-1; D is uncertain. V was cut by 7 bases and J by 8 bases, with 20 bases left in between. CDR3 length equals 14 residues. The germline V gene encodes CDR1 SNHLY and CDR2 FYNNEI.